The TCR beta chain under discussion was sequenced for a study of regulatory T cells in long-lasting Graves disease. General study findings and limits: A reduction in accuracy may have resulted from the small sample size.

This CDR3 contains 15 residues. V was pared by 1 base and J by 4 bases, with 2 bases of the junction left unmatched. CDR1 and CDR2 from the germline V gene are SGHTA and FQGNSA. Arm-PCR of CDR3 regions with iRepertoire HTBI primers generated TCR beta libraries. As originally analysed: Throughout the samples, researchers identified about 56 TRBV and about 15 TRBJ segments. TCRdb reprocessed the multiplex PCR reads with MiXCR, giving one entry per CDR3 protein. The V and J calls shown here were made by TCRdb, not taken from the authors' results. The sample comprises a few hundred thousand distinct CDR3 sequences, 20% to 25% of which are singletons, and approximately 27% rests with the top ten. The time point denotes: persistent/refractory GD, antithyroid drugs over 5 years with positive TRAb. TCR sequences were obtained from RNA taken from PBMCs. The patients were enrolled through endocrinology in Xi'an, China.

There are a few counts of this clonotype. As yet, its antigen is unknown. The material sequenced was peripheral blood mononuclear cells (PBMCs), taken when the disease was refractory, from a patient treated with antithyroid drugs. The receptor was derived from a woman aged 40-49 years with Graves disease. The rearrangement joins TRBV7-2 to TRBJ1-5; TRBD1 matches at 9 bases. This CDR3 reads CASSLGDRVNQPQHF. The CDR3 DNA is TGTGCCAGCAGCTTAGGGGACAGGGTGAATCAGCCCCAGCATTTT.